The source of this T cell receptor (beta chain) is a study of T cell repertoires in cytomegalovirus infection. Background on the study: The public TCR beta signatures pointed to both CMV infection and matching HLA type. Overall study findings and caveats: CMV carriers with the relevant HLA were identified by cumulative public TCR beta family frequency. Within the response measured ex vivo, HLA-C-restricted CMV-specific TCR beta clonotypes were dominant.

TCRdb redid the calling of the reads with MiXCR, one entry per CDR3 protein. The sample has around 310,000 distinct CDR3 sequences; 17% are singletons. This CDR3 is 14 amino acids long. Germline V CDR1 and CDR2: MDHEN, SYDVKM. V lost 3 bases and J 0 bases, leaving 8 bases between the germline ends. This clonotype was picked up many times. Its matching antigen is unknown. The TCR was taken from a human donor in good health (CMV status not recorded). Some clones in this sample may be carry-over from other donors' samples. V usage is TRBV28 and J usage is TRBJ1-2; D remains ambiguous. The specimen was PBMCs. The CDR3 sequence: CASSFPASNYGYTF. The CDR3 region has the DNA TGTGCCAGCAGTTTTCCCGCCTCTAACTATGGCTACACCTTC.